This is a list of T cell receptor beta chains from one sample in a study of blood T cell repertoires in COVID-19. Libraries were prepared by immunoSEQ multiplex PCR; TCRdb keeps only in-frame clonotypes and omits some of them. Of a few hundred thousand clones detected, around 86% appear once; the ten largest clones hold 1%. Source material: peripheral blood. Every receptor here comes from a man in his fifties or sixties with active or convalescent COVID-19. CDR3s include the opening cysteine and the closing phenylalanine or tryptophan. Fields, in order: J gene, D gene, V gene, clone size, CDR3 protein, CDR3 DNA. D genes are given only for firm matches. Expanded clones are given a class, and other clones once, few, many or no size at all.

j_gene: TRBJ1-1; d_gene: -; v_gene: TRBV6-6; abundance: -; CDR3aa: CASAHQARAFF; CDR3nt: TGTGCCAGTGCTCATCAGGCCCGAGCTTTCTTT
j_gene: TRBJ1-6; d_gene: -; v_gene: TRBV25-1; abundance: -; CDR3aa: CASNGGGNSPLHF; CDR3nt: TGTGCCAGCAACGGGGGTGGGAATTCACCCCTCCACTTT
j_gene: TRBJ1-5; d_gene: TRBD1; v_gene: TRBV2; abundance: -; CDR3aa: CASTRNTGDQPQHF; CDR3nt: TGTGCCAGCACGAGGAACACAGGGGATCAGCCCCAGCATTTT
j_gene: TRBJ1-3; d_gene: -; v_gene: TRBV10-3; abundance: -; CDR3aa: CAISGGLGTFSSGNTIYF; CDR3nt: TGTGCCATCAGTGGCGGGTTAGGGACTTTCAGCTCTGGAAACACCATATATTTT
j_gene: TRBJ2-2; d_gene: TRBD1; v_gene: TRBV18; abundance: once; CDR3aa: CASSQPTGVNTGELFF; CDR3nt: TGTGCCAGCTCACAGCCGACAGGGGTAAACACCGGGGAGCTGTTTTTT
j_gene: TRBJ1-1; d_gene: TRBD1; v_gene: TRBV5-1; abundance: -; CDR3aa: CASSLSGTGGTEAFF; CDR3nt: TGCGCCAGCAGCTTGTCCGGGACAGGGGGGACTGAAGCTTTCTTT
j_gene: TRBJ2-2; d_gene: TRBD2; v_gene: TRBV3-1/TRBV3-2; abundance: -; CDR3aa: CASSQEMDGGAPGELFF; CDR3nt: TGTGCCAGCAGCCAAGAGATGGACGGGGGGGCTCCCGGGGAGCTGTTTTTT
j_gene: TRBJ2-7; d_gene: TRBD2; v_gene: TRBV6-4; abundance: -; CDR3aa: CASSDRGLAGAAPLYEQYF; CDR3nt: TGTGCCAGCAGTGACCGGGGACTAGCGGGGGCCGCACCCCTCTACGAGCAGTACTTC
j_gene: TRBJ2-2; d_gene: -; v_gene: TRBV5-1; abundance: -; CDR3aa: CASSLSLDTGELFF; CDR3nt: TGCGCCAGCAGCTTGTCACTCGACACCGGGGAGCTGTTTTTT
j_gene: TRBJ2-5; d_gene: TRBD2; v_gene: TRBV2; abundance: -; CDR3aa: CASSEAGGGLASQETQYF; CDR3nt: TGTGCCAGCAGTGAAGCTGGGGGGGGGTTAGCATCCCAAGAGACCCAGTACTTC
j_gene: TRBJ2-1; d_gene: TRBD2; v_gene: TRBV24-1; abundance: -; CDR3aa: CATSEGLADNEQFF; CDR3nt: TGTGCCACCAGTGAAGGACTAGCCGACAATGAGCAGTTCTTC
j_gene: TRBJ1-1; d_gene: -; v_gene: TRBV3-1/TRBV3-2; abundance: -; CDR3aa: CASSQSGVPNTEAFF; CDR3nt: TGTGCCAGCAGCCAATCGGGGGTCCCGAACACTGAAGCTTTCTTT
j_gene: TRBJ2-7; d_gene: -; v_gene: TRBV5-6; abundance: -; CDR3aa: CASSASSYEQYF; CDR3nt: TGTGCCAGCAGCGCTAGCTCCTACGAGCAGTACTTC
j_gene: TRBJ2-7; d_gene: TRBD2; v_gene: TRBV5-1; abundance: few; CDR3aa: CASSLQTSGASSYEQYF; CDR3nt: TGCGCCAGCAGCCTACAGACTAGCGGAGCCTCCTCCTACGAGCAGTACTTC
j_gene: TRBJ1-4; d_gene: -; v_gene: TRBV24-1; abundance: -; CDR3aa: CATYSWGVDREKLFF; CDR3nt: TGTGCCACCTATTCCTGGGGGGTGGATAGAGAAAAACTGTTTTTT
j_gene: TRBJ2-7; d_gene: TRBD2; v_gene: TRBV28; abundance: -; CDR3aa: CASSGGTSGLHVLQYF; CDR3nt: TGTGCCAGCAGTGGAGGGACTAGCGGTCTCCACGTCCTCCAGTACTTC
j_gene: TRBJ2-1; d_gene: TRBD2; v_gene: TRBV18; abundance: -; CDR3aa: CASSPPSGASYNEQFF; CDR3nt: TGTGCCAGCTCACCACCTAGCGGGGCGTCCTACAATGAGCAGTTCTTC
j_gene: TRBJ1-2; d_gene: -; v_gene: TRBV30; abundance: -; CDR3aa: CAWSFGNTGGSYTF; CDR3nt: TGTGCCTGGAGTTTTGGAAATACGGGGGGGAGCTACACCTTC
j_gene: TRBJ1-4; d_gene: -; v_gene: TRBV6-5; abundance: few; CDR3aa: CASTSFTGEKLFF; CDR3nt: TGTGCCAGCACGAGCTTCACAGGGGAAAAACTGTTTTTT
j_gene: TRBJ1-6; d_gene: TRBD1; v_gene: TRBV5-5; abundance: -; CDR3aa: CASSWTGGIIDSPLHF; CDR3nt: TGTGCCAGCAGTTGGACAGGGGGCATAATTGATTCACCCCTCCACTTT
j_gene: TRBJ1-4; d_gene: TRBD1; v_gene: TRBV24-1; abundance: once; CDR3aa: CATSDPRQGGDKLFF; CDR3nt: TGTGCCACCAGTGATCCCCGACAGGGGGGGGATAAACTGTTTTTT
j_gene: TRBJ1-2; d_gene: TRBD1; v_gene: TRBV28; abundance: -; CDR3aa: CASRAGTGTVGYGYTF; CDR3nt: TGTGCCAGCAGGGCCGGGACAGGGACAGTAGGTTATGGCTACACCTTC
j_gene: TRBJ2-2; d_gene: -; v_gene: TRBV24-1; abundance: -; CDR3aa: CATSDSYPGGQVRGTGELFF; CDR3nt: TGTGCCACCAGTGATTCCTATCCGGGGGGACAGGTTCGAGGGACCGGGGAGCTGTTTTTT
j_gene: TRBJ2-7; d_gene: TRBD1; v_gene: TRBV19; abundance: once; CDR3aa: CASSILDRGHEQYF; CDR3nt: TGTGCCAGTAGTATACTGGACAGGGGCCACGAGCAGTACTTC
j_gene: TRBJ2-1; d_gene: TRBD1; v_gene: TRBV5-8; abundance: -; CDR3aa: CASSPLAGQANSEQFF; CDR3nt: TGTGCCAGCAGCCCTCTGGCGGGACAGGCCAACTCTGAGCAGTTCTTC
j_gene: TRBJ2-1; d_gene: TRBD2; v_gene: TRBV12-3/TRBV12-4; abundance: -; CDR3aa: CASSFRRGGSKFF; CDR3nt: TGTGCCAGCAGTTTTCGACGGGGGGGGTCGAAGTTCTTC
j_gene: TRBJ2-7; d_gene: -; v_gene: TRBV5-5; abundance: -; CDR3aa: CASSFNSGEIYEQYF; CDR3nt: TGTGCCAGCAGCTTTAACAGCGGAGAAATCTACGAGCAGTACTTC
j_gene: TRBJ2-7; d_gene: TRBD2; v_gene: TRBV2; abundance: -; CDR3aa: CASRLAGYEQYF; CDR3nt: TGTGCCTCCCGACTAGCCGGCTACGAGCAGTACTTC
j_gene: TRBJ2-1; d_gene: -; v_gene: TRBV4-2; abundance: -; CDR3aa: CASSQDITTGGAYPFF; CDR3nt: TGTGCCAGCAGCCAAGATATAACCACGGGGGGCGCGTATCCGTTCTTC
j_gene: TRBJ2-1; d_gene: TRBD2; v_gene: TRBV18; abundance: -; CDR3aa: CASSLGASGGNEQFF; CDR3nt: TGTGCCAGCTCACTCGGAGCTAGCGGAGGAAATGAGCAGTTCTTC
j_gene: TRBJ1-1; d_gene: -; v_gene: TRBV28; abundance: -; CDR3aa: CASSFQYTEAFF; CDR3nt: TGTGCCAGCAGTTTCCAGTACACTGAAGCTTTCTTT
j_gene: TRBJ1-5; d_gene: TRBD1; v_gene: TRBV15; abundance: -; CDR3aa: CATSSSGTGFSNQPQHF; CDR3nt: TGTGCCACCAGCAGCTCCGGGACAGGGTTTAGCAATCAGCCCCAGCATTTT
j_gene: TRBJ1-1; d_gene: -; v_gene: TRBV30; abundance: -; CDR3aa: CAWSWPTAGKGRVEAFF; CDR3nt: TGTGCCTGGAGTTGGCCGACCGCAGGGAAAGGTCGGGTCGAGGCTTTCTTT
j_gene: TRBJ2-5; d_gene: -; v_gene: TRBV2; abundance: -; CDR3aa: CASSTIRGRGAQYF; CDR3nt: TGTGCCAGCAGCACCATAAGGGGCCGCGGGGCCCAGTACTTC
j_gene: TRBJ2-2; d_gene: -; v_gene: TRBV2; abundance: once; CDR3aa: CASSVGGGAAGELFF; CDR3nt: TGTGCCAGCAGTGTGGGGGGTGGGGCCGCCGGGGAGCTGTTTTTT
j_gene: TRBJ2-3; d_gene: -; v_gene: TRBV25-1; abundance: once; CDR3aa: CASNTWGGERDTQYF; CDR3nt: TGTGCCAGCAATACTTGGGGGGGCGAAAGGGATACGCAGTATTTT
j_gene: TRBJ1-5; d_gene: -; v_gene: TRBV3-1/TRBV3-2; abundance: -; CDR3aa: CASSPTDSNQPQHF; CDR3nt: TGTGCCAGCAGCCCGACAGATAGCAATCAGCCCCAGCATTTT
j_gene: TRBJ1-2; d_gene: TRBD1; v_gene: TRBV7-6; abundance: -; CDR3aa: CASSLGGQPYQGYTF; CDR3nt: TGTGCCAGCAGCTTAGGGGGACAGCCCTATCAAGGCTACACCTTC
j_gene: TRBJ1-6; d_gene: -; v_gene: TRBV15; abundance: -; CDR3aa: CATSRVTGSNQNSPLHF; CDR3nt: TGTGCCACCAGCAGAGTAACAGGCAGTAATCAGAATTCACCCCTCCACTTT
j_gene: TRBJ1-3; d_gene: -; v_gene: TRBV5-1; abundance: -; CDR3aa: CASSSQGPSGGNTIYF; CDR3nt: TGCGCCAGCAGCTCACAGGGCCCTTCGGGAGGAAACACCATATATTTT
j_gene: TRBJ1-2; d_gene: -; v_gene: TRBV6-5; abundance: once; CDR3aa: CASRPRGDDGYTF; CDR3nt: TGTGCCAGCAGGCCTCGGGGGGATGATGGCTACACCTTC
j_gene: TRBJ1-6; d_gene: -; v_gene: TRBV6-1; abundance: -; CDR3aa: CASSDQGMDSPLHF; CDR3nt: TGTGCCAGCAGTGACCAGGGCATGGATTCACCCCTCCACTTT
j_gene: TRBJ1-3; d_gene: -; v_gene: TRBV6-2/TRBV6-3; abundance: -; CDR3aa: CASSYPGLSGNTIYF; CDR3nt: TGTGCCAGCAGTTACCCTGGACTCTCTGGAAACACCATATATTTT
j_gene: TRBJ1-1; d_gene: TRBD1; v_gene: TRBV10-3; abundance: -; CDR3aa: CAVGQGLEAFF; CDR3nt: TGTGCCGTCGGACAGGGCCTTGAAGCTTTCTTT
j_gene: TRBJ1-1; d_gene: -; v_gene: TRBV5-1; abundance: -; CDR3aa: CASSSGTLNTEAFF; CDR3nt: TGCGCCAGCAGCTCTGGGACACTGAACACTGAAGCTTTCTTT
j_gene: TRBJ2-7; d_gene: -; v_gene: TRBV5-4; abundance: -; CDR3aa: CASSLGWEYEQYF; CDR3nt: TGTGCCAGCAGCTTGGGTTGGGAGTACGAGCAGTACTTC
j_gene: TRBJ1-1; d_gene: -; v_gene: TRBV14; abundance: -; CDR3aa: CASSQRGATEAFF; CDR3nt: TGTGCCAGCAGCCAGCGGGGGGCCACTGAAGCTTTCTTT
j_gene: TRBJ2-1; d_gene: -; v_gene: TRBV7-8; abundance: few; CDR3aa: CASTPTDSYNEQFF; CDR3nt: TGTGCCAGCACCCCGACAGACTCCTACAATGAGCAGTTCTTC
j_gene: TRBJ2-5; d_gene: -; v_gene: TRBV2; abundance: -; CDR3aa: CASRLDQETQYF; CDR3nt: TGTGCCAGCAGACTAGACCAAGAGACCCAGTACTTC
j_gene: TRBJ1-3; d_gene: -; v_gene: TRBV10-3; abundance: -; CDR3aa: CAIQGTSGNTIYF; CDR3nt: TGTGCCATACAGGGCACCTCAGGAAACACCATATATTTT
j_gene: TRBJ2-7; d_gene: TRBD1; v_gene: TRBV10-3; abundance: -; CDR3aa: CAISANPGQGTYEQYF; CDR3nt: TGTGCCATCAGTGCTAATCCGGGACAGGGGACCTACGAGCAGTACTTC
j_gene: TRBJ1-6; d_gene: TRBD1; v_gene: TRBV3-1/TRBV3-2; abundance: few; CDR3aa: CASSQGGTGSSPLHF; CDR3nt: TGTGCCAGCAGCCAAGGGGGGACAGGGTCCTCACCCCTCCACTTT
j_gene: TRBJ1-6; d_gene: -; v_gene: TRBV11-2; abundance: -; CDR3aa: CASRSLNSPLHF; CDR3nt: TGTGCCAGCCGGAGTTTGAATTCACCCCTCCACTTT
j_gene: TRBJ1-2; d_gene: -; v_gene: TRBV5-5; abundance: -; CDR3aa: CASSLRGHIAVGGYTF; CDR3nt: TGTGCCAGCAGCCTGAGGGGACACATAGCCGTCGGTGGCTACACCTTC
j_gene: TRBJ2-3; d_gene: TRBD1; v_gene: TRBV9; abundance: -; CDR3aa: CASSVGGQGADTQYF; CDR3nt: TGTGCCAGCAGCGTAGGGGGACAGGGGGCAGATACGCAGTATTTT